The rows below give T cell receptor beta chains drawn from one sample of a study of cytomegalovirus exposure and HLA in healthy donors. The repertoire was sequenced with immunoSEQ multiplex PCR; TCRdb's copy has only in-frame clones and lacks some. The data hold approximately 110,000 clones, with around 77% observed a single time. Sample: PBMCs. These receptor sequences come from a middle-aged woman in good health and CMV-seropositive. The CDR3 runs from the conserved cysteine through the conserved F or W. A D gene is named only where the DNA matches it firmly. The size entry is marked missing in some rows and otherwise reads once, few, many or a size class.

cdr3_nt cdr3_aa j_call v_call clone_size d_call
TGTGCCAGCAGTTCCAGGGTTAGCGGGAAAAGCTACGAGCAGTACTTC CASSSRVSGKSYEQYF TRBJ2-7 TRBV6-5 NA TRBD2
TGTGCCTGGAGTGTACAAGGCAGGGAGAACACCGGGGAGCTGTTTTTT CAWSVQGRENTGELFF TRBJ2-2 TRBV30 NA NA
TGTGCCAGCAGCAACGCGGGGTGGGCTGAAGCTTTCTTT CASSNAGWAEAFF TRBJ1-1 TRBV21-1 NA NA
TGTGCCAGCAGCGCAGCAGGCAATGAGCAGTTCTTC CASSAAGNEQFF TRBJ2-1 TRBV7-3 NA NA
TGTGCCAGCTCCCACCGGTCAACTAATGAAAAACTGTTTTTT CASSHRSTNEKLFF TRBJ1-4 TRBV18 NA NA
TGTGCCAGCAGCTTGGAGAGGAACACTGAAGCTTTCTTT CASSLERNTEAFF TRBJ1-1 TRBV5-4 few NA
TGTGCCAGCAGCTTGCAACTATCCAATGAGCAGTTCTTC CASSLQLSNEQFF TRBJ2-1 TRBV5-4 NA NA
TGTGCCAGTAGTATAGGGAACAGGGCGACCTACGAGCAGTACTTC CASSIGNRATYEQYF TRBJ2-7 TRBV19 NA NA
TGTGCCAGCAGCTTCGGGGGGAGGGATCAGCCCCAGCATTTT CASSFGGRDQPQHF TRBJ1-5 TRBV11-2 NA NA
TGTGCCAGCAGCTTAACGGGTTCGTCCGTCACTCCCTACGAGCAGTACTTC CASSLTGSSVTPYEQYF TRBJ2-7 TRBV11-2 NA NA
TGTGCCAGCAGCTTATTGGCAGAGACCCAGTACTTC CASSLLAETQYF TRBJ2-5 TRBV7-9 NA NA
TGTGCCAGTAGTATAGACCGCGTATTAGAATTGAACACTGAAGCTTTCTTT CASSIDRVLELNTEAFF TRBJ1-1 TRBV19 NA NA
TGTGCCAGCAGTCCCGGGACAGGGTCCACTGAAGCTTTCTTT CASSPGTGSTEAFF TRBJ1-1 TRBV21-1 NA NA
TGTGCCAGTACCCTCCGAGGGATTACTTTCTCTGGAAACACCATATATTTT CASTLRGITFSGNTIYF TRBJ1-3 TRBV19 once NA
TGCGCCAGCAGCTCTGGACAGACTAATGAAAAACTGTTTTTT CASSSGQTNEKLFF TRBJ1-4 TRBV5-1 few NA
TGTGCCAGCAGCCCGAGTAGCGGGGGCTGGGGCTACACCTTC CASSPSSGGWGYTF TRBJ1-2 TRBV7-9 few NA
TGTGCCAGCAGCCCGGACAGGGCAGACGGCTATGGCTACACCTTC CASSPDRADGYGYTF TRBJ1-2 TRBV7-9 NA TRBD1
TGTGCCTGGAGACAGGGAAGGCGCACTGAAGCTTTCTTT CAWRQGRRTEAFF TRBJ1-1 TRBV30 NA NA
TGTGCCAGCAGCCGTGGGACTAGCGGAAACATCTACAATGAGCAGTTCTTC CASSRGTSGNIYNEQFF TRBJ2-1 TRBV7-6 NA TRBD2
TGTGCCAGTACCTCTGGAGAAGGATACACAGATACGCAGTATTTT CASTSGEGYTDTQYF TRBJ2-3 TRBV19 NA NA
TGTGCCAGTGGGGAGATCCTTAACAATGAGCAGTTCTTC CASGEILNNEQFF TRBJ2-1 TRBV28 few NA
TGTGCCACCTCCCGACGGGAGGATAGCAATCAGCCCCAGCATTTT CATSRREDSNQPQHF TRBJ1-5 TRBV19 NA NA
TGTGCCAGCAGTGAAGCCAGGACTAGCGGGAGCGATGAGCAGTTCTTC CASSEARTSGSDEQFF TRBJ2-1 TRBV6-1 few TRBD2
TGTGCCAGCTTACGGGGAGAGACCCAGTACTTC CASLRGETQYF TRBJ2-5 TRBV6-5 few NA
TGTGCCAGCAGTTTAGTTCCGTCGACTAGCGGGAACTACGAGCAGTACTTC CASSLVPSTSGNYEQYF TRBJ2-7 TRBV27 NA TRBD2
TGTGCCAGCAGTGGACAAAGACAGCGAAGCTCCTACGAGCAGTACTTC CASSGQRQRSSYEQYF TRBJ2-7 TRBV6-1 NA NA
TGTGCCAGCAGTTTACAGGGGGAGGAAAAACTGTTTTTT CASSLQGEEKLFF TRBJ1-4 TRBV6-5 NA TRBD1
TGTGCCATCAGAGCTGATGGCGAGGGGGCTGGATACGAGCAGTACTTC CAIRADGEGAGYEQYF TRBJ2-7 TRBV10-3 NA TRBD1
TGTGCCAGCAGCTTAGATTTGGCGGGAGGCTACGAGCAGTACTTC CASSLDLAGGYEQYF TRBJ2-7 TRBV7-6 NA TRBD2
TGTGCCAGCTCACCAGGCCAGAACAATGAGCAGTTCTTC CASSPGQNNEQFF TRBJ2-1 TRBV18 NA NA
TGCGCCAGCAGCTTACAGTCGGTGGCCGGGGAGCTGTTTTTT CASSLQSVAGELFF TRBJ2-2 TRBV5-1 few NA
TGCGCCAGCAGCCCTTATACTAGCGGGAGTGGCGAGCAGTACTTC CASSPYTSGSGEQYF TRBJ2-7 TRBV5-1 NA TRBD2
TGTGCCAGCAGTGAGGACTTAGCCTACGAGCAGTACTTC CASSEDLAYEQYF TRBJ2-7 TRBV2 NA NA
TGCAGCGTTTTACCCGACAGGCCCGGACACGAGCAGTACTTC CSVLPDRPGHEQYF TRBJ2-7 TRBV29-1 NA NA
TGTGCCAGCAGTTTTGGGGCCCTAGCCGGGGAGCTGTTTTTT CASSFGALAGELFF TRBJ2-2 TRBV27 NA NA
TGCGCCAGCAGCTTGTCCCCGGGGGGATCCGGGGAGCTGTTTTTT CASSLSPGGSGELFF TRBJ2-2 TRBV5-1 NA TRBD2
TGTGCCAGCAGCTTGAGTGGGAACACTGAAGCTTTCTTT CASSLSGNTEAFF TRBJ1-1 TRBV7-8 few NA
TGTGCCATCAGGCCAGACGGGACAGCGGTCTACACCTTC CAIRPDGTAVYTF TRBJ1-2 TRBV10-3 few TRBD1
TGTGCCTGGGAACAATGGATAAGCAATGGACAGGGTTCCGGCTACACCTTC CAWEQWISNGQGSGYTF TRBJ1-2 TRBV30 NA TRBD1
TGTGCCAGCGGGGGCCCGGGACTAGCGAACAATGAGCAGTTCTTC CASGGPGLANNEQFF TRBJ2-1 TRBV7-8 NA TRBD2
TGTGCCAGCAGCTTTGTGGGAGCGGGAGACTACGAGCAGTACTTC CASSFVGAGDYEQYF TRBJ2-7 TRBV7-9 few TRBD2
TGTGCCAGCAGGTTCGGACAGGGCCTCCAAGAGACCCAGTACTTC CASRFGQGLQETQYF TRBJ2-5 TRBV5-4 NA TRBD1
TGTGCCAGCAGTCGGGGACAGACACAATATGGCTACACCTTC CASSRGQTQYGYTF TRBJ1-2 TRBV6-1 NA TRBD1
TGCGCCAGCAGCCTGGACAGGGGGATAGACATTCAGTACTTC CASSLDRGIDIQYF TRBJ2-4 TRBV5-1 few TRBD1
TGTGCCAGCAGTTCTGCGATTGAAGCTTTCTTT CASSSAIEAFF TRBJ1-1 TRBV6-1 NA NA
TGTGCCAGTAGTATAGGGCCAGGGAACAATCAGCCCCAGCATTTT CASSIGPGNNQPQHF TRBJ1-5 TRBV19 NA NA
TGTGCCAGCAGCTTTCGGACCCCAAGGGGGGAGCAGTACTTC CASSFRTPRGEQYF TRBJ2-7 TRBV7-2 NA NA
TGTGCCAGCAGTTCCGCGATCTCTAACTATGGCTACACCTTC CASSSAISNYGYTF TRBJ1-2 TRBV5-4 few NA